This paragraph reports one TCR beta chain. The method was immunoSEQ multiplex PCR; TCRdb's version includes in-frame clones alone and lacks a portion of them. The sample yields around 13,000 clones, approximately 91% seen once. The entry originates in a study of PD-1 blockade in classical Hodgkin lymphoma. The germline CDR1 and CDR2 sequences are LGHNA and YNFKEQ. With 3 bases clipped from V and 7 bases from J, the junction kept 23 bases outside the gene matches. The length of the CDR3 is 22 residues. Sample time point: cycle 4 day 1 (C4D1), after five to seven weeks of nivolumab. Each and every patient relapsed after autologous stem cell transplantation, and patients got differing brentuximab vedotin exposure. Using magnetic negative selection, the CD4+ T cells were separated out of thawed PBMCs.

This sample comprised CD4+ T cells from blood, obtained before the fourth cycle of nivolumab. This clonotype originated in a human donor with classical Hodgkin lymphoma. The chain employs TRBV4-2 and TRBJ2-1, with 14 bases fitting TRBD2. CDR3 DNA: TGTGCCAGCAGCCAGGGGACAGGGGGCTACCCGACTAGCGGGAGGGCCGGGAATGAGCAGTTCTTC. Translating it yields CASSQGTGGYPTSGRAGNEQFF.